This T cell receptor (beta chain) appears in the sequencing data of a study of cytomegalovirus exposure and HLA in healthy donors. Broader study findings: In an earlier analysis, in about 530 donors, most V segments appeared productive either ~87% or ~30% of the time.

As for this clone: Its antigen is as yet unknown.

There are 13 residues in the CDR3. In germline, CDR1 is SGHVS, CDR2 FNYEAQ. V was shortened by 2 bases and J by 6 bases, with 10 bases between the two germline ends. PCR primers comprised 60 Vbeta and 13 Jbeta primers. The method was immunoSEQ multiplex PCR; TCRdb's version includes in-frame clones alone and lacks a portion of them. Of 200,000 or so clones listed, 83% were seen once; the top ten hold about 1.4%. Input material: PBMCs. The clonotype comes from a girl under 18 in good health and CMV-seronegative. The rearrangement uses TRBV7-6 and TRBJ1-1; the D gene is possibly TRBD1 (5 bases). DNA of the CDR3: TGTGCCAGCAGCTTAAGGCAGGGTCCTGAAGCTTTCTTT. It translates to CASSLRQGPEAFF.